A selection of T cell receptor beta chains follows, all from one sample in a study of T-cell memory formation after mild COVID-19. TCRdb analysed the 5' RACE reads with MiXCR anew, one entry per CDR3 protein. The sample includes about 560,000 distinct CDR3 sequences, about 20% of them seen just once. Sequenced input: PBMCs or a T cell subset sorted from them (not recorded which). All receptors derive from an adult woman who had mild COVID-19 (a few samples of this study predate the infection). Cell type and time point are not known. The CDR3 runs from the conserved cysteine through the conserved F or W. D genes are given only for firm matches. For some rows the clone size is stated as once, few or many, or as a class when expanded; others skip it.

j_gene,v_gene,abundance,d_gene,CDR3nt,CDR3aa
TRBJ2-1,TRBV6-1,-,-,TGTGCCAGCAGTGAAGGGGACGAGCAGTTCTTC,CASSEGDEQFF
TRBJ2-3,TRBV20-1,few,TRBD2,TGCAGTGCCGCAACTAGCGGATTCACAGATACGCAGTATTTT,CSAATSGFTDTQYF
TRBJ2-1,TRBV7-9,few,TRBD1,TGTGCCAGCAGCAAAGACAGGGGATCCTACAATGAGCAGTTCTTC,CASSKDRGSYNEQFF
TRBJ2-1,TRBV2,-,-,TGTGCCAGCAGTGGGGCGAGAGGTGAGCAGTTCTTC,CASSGARGEQFF
TRBJ2-3,TRBV12-3/TRBV12-4,many,-,TGTGCCAGCAGTTTGGTGGGGGGGCCTGGAGATACGCAGTATTTT,CASSLVGGPGDTQYF
TRBJ2-7,TRBV6-1,once,-,TGTGCCGCTGGAGGCTTCTCCTCCTACGAGCAGTACTTC,CAAGGFSSYEQYF
TRBJ1-2,TRBV7-9,-,-,TGTGCCAGCAGCTTAGTAGTCAGGGGAGGAGGCTACACCTTC,CASSLVVRGGGYTF
TRBJ1-1,TRBV7-2,-,-,TGTGCCAGCAGCTCCCTCACACGTGAAGCTTTCTTT,CASSSLTREAFF
TRBJ2-2,TRBV5-1,few,-,TGCGCCAGCAGCTTCCGCGTCGTAGCCCGGACGGGTCAAGGCGGGGAGCTGTTTTTT,CASSFRVVARTGQGGELFF
TRBJ1-5,TRBV2,-,TRBD1,TGTGCCAGCCGCCGGGACAGGGAACAGCCCCAGCATTTT,CASRRDREQPQHF
TRBJ2-7,TRBV6-6,-,TRBD2,TGTGCCAGCATTCCTGGCGGGCTAGCGGGAGGTCCCCTCTCCGGCGAGCAGTACTTC,CASIPGGLAGGPLSGEQYF
TRBJ1-2,TRBV12-3/TRBV12-4,once,-,TGTGCCAGCGCCCTACGGCAAAACTATGGCTACACCTTC,CASALRQNYGYTF
TRBJ1-1,TRBV6-5,-,-,-,CASSPHFGESGRTEAFF
TRBJ2-3,TRBV6-2/TRBV6-3,-,-,TGTGCCAGCAGTGATACCGGGACTAGCACAGATACGCAGTATTTT,CASSDTGTSTDTQYF
TRBJ2-5,TRBV12-3/TRBV12-4,many,-,TGTGCCAGCAGTTTTTGGGCTTCCCTGAAGGAGACCCAGTACTTC,CASSFWASLKETQYF
TRBJ1-1,TRBV6-5,few,-,TGTGCCAGCAGTTACGCGACAGTCTACACGGGGAACACTGAAGCTTTCTTT,CASSYATVYTGNTEAFF
TRBJ2-7,TRBV24-1,few,TRBD2,TGTGCCACCAGTCCAGCGGGATCGGTAGGCGAGCAGTACTTC,CATSPAGSVGEQYF
TRBJ2-3,TRBV20-1,-,TRBD2,TGCAGTGAAAGAATCCTAGCGGGGGATAAAACTACGCAGTATTTT,CSERILAGDKTTQYF
TRBJ1-2,TRBV4-1,-,-,TGCGCCAGCAGCCGGAGCGGAGGTAACTATGGCTACACCTTC,CASSRSGGNYGYTF
TRBJ2-3,TRBV7-3,many,TRBD2,TGTGCCAGCAGCTTAGGACTAGCGGGGGCCACAGATACGCAGTATTTT,CASSLGLAGATDTQYF
TRBJ2-3,TRBV7-6,many,-,TGTGCCAGCAGCTTAGCGCGACAGACAGATACGCAGTATTTT,CASSLARQTDTQYF
TRBJ2-5,TRBV24-1,-,TRBD2,TGTGCCACCGCCGGGACTAGCGGGGGTAAAGAGACCCAGTACTTC,CATAGTSGGKETQYF
TRBJ2-7,TRBV24-1,many,-,TGTGCCACCAGTGATGGATACGAGCAGTACTTC,CATSDGYEQYF
TRBJ2-1,TRBV11-1,-,-,TGTGCCAGCAGATCCCCGGGGCTCTCCTACAATGAGCAGTTCTTC,CASRSPGLSYNEQFF
TRBJ2-2,TRBV6-2/TRBV6-3,-,TRBD1,TGTGCCAGCAGGCGACAGGGCGGGAACACCGGGGAGCTGTTTTTT,CASRRQGGNTGELFF
TRBJ1-2,TRBV29-1,-,-,TGCAGCGTTCTCCGGACAGAGAACTATGGCTACACCTTC,CSVLRTENYGYTF
TRBJ1-2,TRBV7-9,-,-,TGTGCCAGCAAAGGTGGCAGGGGCTATGGCTACACCTTC,CASKGGRGYGYTF
TRBJ2-5,TRBV12-3/TRBV12-4,-,-,TGTGCCAGCCGCAGGGACGGCGAGACCCAGTACTTC,CASRRDGETQYF
TRBJ2-5,TRBV7-2,many,TRBD2,TGTGCCAGCAGCCGGGGAGGGCGAGAGACCCAGTACTTC,CASSRGGRETQYF
TRBJ2-2,TRBV7-8,few,-,TGTGCCAGCAGCCCGTTGGGGGACACCGGGGAGCTGTTTTTT,CASSPLGDTGELFF
TRBJ2-2,TRBV12-3/TRBV12-4,-,-,TGTGCCAGCAGTCCCCGGCCCGGGGAGCTGTTTTTT,CASSPRPGELFF
TRBJ1-1,TRBV20-1,-,-,TGCAGTGCTAATGGGATGAACACTGAAGCTTTCTTT,CSANGMNTEAFF
TRBJ2-4,TRBV6-2/TRBV6-3,-,TRBD2,TGTGCCAGCAGGGGCGGGAGAAACGGCAAAAACATTCAGTACTTC,CASRGGRNGKNIQYF
TRBJ2-3,TRBV24-1,few,-,TGTGCCACCAGTGACACGACGGAGCGCACAGATACGCAGTATTTT,CATSDTTERTDTQYF